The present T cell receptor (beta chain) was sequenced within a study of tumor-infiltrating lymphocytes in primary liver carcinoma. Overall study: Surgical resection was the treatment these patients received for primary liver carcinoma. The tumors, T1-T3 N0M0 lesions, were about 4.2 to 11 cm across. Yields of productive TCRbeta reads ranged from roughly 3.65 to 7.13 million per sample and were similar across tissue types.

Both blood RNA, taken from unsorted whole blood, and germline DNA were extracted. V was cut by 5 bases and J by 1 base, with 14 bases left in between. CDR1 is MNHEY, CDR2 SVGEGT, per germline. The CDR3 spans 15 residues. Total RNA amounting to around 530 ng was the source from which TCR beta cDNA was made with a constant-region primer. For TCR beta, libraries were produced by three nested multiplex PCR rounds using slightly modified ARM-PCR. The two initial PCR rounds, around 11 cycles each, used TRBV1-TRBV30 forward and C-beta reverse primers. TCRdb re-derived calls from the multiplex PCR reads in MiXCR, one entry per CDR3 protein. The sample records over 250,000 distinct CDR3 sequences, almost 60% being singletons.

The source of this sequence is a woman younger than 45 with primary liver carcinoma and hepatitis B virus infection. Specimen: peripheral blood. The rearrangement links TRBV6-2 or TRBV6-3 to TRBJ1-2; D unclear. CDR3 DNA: TGTGCCAGCAGTGTGAGACCTAATGGTAACTATGGCTACACCTTC. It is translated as CASSVRPNGNYGYTF.